This T cell receptor (beta chain) was recorded in a study of T cells in Graves' hyperthyroidism and ophthalmopathy. General study points: Researchers report that a 13 V-J model separated ophthalmopathy from stable hyperthyroidism. Blood also held most thyroid clonotypes expanded beyond 0.001.

Amplification of TCR beta CDR3 regions was performed using RNA transcripts as template. Using the HTBI primer set, a first-round RT-PCR was run on the TCR CDR3. TCRdb used MiXCR to reprocess the multiplex PCR reads, holding one entry per CDR3 protein. The sample has roughly 660,000 distinct CDR3 sequences; roughly 17% are singletons. Notes on this clonotype: Antigen: not known.

CDR3 size: 17 residues. CDR1 is KGHDR and CDR2 is SFDVKD in the germline V gene. The J segment lost 0 bases and the V segment lost 3 bases, leaving 4 bases of the junction unmatched. The genes are TRBV24-1 and TRBJ1-6, with TRBD1 matching over 7 bases. The TCR originated in a man aged 45 to 65 with Graves' hyperthyroidism. The material sequenced was blood. The chain's CDR3 is CATSDTGASSYNSPLHF. CDR3 in DNA: TGTGCCACCAGTGATACAGGGGCAAGCTCCTATAATTCACCCCTCCACTTT.